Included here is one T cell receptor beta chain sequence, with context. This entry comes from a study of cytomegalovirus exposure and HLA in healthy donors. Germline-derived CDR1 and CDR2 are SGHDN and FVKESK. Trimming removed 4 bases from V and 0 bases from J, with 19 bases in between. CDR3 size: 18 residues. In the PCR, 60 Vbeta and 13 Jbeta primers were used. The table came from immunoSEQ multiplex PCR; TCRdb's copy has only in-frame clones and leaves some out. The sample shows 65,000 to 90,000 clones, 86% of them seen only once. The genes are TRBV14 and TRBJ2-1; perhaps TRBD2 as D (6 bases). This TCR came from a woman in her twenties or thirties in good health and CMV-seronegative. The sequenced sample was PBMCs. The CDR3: CASSPVPESGSSYNEQFF. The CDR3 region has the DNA TGTGCCAGCAGCCCCGTCCCCGAAAGCGGGTCCTCCTACAATGAGCAGTTCTTC.